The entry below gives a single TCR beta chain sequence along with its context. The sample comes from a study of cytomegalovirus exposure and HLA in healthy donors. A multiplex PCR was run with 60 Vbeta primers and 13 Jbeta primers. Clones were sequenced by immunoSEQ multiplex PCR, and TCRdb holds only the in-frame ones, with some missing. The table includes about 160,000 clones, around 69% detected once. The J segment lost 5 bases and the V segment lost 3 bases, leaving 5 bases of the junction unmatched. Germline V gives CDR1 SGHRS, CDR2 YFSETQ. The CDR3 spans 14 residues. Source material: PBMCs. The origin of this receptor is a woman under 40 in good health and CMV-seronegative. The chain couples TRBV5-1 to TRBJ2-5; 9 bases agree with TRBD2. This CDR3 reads CASSWGLAGETQYF. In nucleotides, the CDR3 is TGCGCCAGCAGCTGGGGACTAGCTGGCGAGACCCAGTACTTC.